This TCR beta chain stems from a study of beta chain features in type 1 diabetes. Study-wide results and limits: Since sequencing was performed on cDNA, cells with high TCR expression could be over-represented. In every one of the four CD4+ subsets, TCRB CDR3s were moderately but significantly shorter in Type 1 diabetes patients.

This clone was found a few times. What it binds is not known. This CDR3 contains 16 residues. Germline trimming cut 3 bases from V and 2 bases from J; bases unmatched to any gene: 7. Looked up from germline, CDR1 is LNHDA and CDR2 is SQIVND (reference sequence). TCRB transcripts that were expressed got sequenced, as all of the isolated RNA had been reverse transcribed. Measured with immunoSEQ multiplex PCR; TCRdb has only the in-frame clones, and not every one. Of 150,000 to 200,000 clones detected, over 7.5% appear once; the ten largest clones hold 2% to 2.5%. The origin of this receptor is a young woman in good health. Sequenced: central memory CD4+ T cells from blood. The V and J genes are TRBV19 and TRBJ2-7; TRBD2 agrees at 10 bases. CDR3 in amino acids: CASSMGIAGGAYEQYF. The CDR3, as DNA: TGTGCCAGTAGTATGGGTATAGCGGGAGGTGCCTACGAGCAGTACTTC.